The present T cell receptor (beta chain) was sequenced within a study of spatial heterogeneity in lung cancer. The length of the CDR3 is 17 residues. Germline CDR1 and CDR2: LNHDA and SQIVND (reference sequence). V was clipped by 3 bases and J by 0 bases, with 12 bases between them. TCRdb passed the 5' RACE reads through MiXCR, listing each CDR3 protein once. The data show 60,000 to 80,000 distinct CDR3 sequences, 13% seen once. This clonotype was seen repeatedly, ten times or more. Time point meaning: sample taken at primary tumor resection. Material for sequencing was whole RNA from tumor, nontumor lung or frozen PBMC, left unsorted.

This specimen was PBMCs, taken at surgery. The rearrangement uses TRBV19 and TRBJ2-6; maybe TRBD1 (6 bases). This receptor was identified in a male donor with early-stage non-small cell lung cancer. CDR3: CASSMTDSRSGANVLTF. In DNA form, the CDR3 reads TGTGCCAGTAGTATGACGGACAGCCGCTCTGGGGCCAACGTCCTGACTTTC.